This T cell receptor beta chain was captured in a study of blood T cell repertoires in COVID-19. After removal of 4 bases from V and 8 bases from J, the junction contained 17 bases not matched to a gene. The CDR3 has 17 residues. CDR1 and CDR2 from the germline V gene are LGHNA and YNFKEQ. Enrollment of patients from Seattle took place during active infection, with longitudinal follow-up. In the original processing: Estimation of nucleated cell counts was performed using reference gene primer amplification. Measured with immunoSEQ multiplex PCR; TCRdb has only the in-frame clones, and not every one. The V and J calls and clone size were taken over from that table, and D and trimming were inferred from the DNA. The sample lists tens of thousands of clones, around 94% occurring once.

The V call is TRBV4-2, the J call TRBJ1-2; 9 nucleotides align to TRBD1. The specimen was peripheral blood. This TCR was sampled from a man aged 45-65 years with COVID-19, enrolled during active disease. The CDR3 nucleotides read TGTGCCAGCAGCCCACTCCTCCGGGGACAGGGAAGGGAGGGCTACACCTTC. Encoded protein: CASSPLLRGQGREGYTF.